Described below is a single T cell receptor beta chain sequence and its context. Generated by immunoSEQ multiplex PCR, the TCRdb table keeps only in-frame clones and is missing some. Among 230,000 or so clones listed, about 88% were seen once. The data were taken from a study of blood T cell repertoires in COVID-19. Across the whole study: Nucleic acid was either cDNA or gDNA, and it came from T cells, B-cell-depleted T cells, or PBMCs.

Trimming took off 8 bases at V and 1 base at J, with 13 bases between the two ends. CDR3 length equals 14 residues. Germline assignment: CDR1 MDHEN and CDR2 SYDVKM. Material: peripheral blood. The rearrangement links TRBV28 to TRBJ2-3; possible D gene TRBD2, 6 bases. The sequence was obtained from a middle-aged woman who had recovered from COVID-19. The CDR3 loop is CASRGGIRTDTQYF. The CDR3 DNA sequence: TGTGCCAGCCGGGGCGGGATTCGCACAGATACGCAGTATTTT.